This T cell receptor beta chain is from a study of CD8 T cells in acute hepatitis C reinfection. The germline V gene has CDR1 SEHNR and CDR2 FQNEAQ (reference sequence). The V segment lost 2 bases and the J segment 5 bases; nucleotides outside the gene matches: 9. The CDR3 runs 15 residues. Profiling relied on immunoSEQ multiplex PCR, and the TCRdb table lists in-frame clones only, not all of them. In the table there are about 38,000 clones, around nine tenths of which are singletons. The sample's time point: naive CD8 control sorted from an acute-time-point sample. V gene TRBV7-9 combines with J gene TRBJ2-7; 7 nucleotides line up with TRBD2. The receptor's source is a man aged 25 to 40 with chronic hepatitis C. Input material: naive CD8+ T cells from PBMCs. DNA for the CDR3: TGTGCCAGCAGCTTAAGTGGCGGGAGATACAACGAGCAGTACTTC. Protein product: CASSLSGGRYNEQYF.